This T cell receptor (beta chain) was identified in a study of regulatory T cells in long-lasting Graves disease. Study-wide points: TCR diversity was lower in persistent Graves' patients (versus newly diagnosed ones). TRBV28 was favored in persistent disease, as were TRBJ1-2 and TRBJ2-5.

Comments on this clonotype: As yet, its antigen is unknown.

Noted time point: newly diagnosed GD, antithyroid drugs for less than 3 months. TCR sequences were obtained from RNA taken from PBMCs. An endocrinology unit in Xi'an, China, supplied the patients. Building of the TCR beta libraries involved iRepertoire HTBI primers and Arm-PCR of CDR3 regions. Via MiXCR, TCRdb re-called the multiplex PCR reads, giving one row per CDR3 protein. The profile covers roughly 350,000 distinct CDR3 sequences, with under 20% appearing a single time and roughly 21% taken by the ten largest. CDR1 is SGHKS and CDR2 is YYEKEE in the germline V gene (reference sequence). With 4 bases removed from V and 5 bases from J, the gap between germline ends came to 10 bases. The CDR3 covers 13 residues. This sample also belongs to another study, concerning T cells in Graves' hyperthyroidism and ophthalmopathy.

The chain links TRBV5-5 to TRBJ2-1, with D unclear. This receptor was taken from a woman aged 18-35 years with Graves disease. Material: peripheral blood mononuclear cells (PBMCs), obtained at new diagnosis, from a patient treated with antithyroid drugs. The CDR3 DNA reads as TGTGCCAGCAGCCCCCCTTGGGACAATGAGCAGTTCTTC. Translation: CASSPPWDNEQFF.